Here is one TCR beta chain with its context. Its antigen remains unknown. A much larger clone sits a single nucleotide away, making a read error possible. Fresh peripheral blood, under 11 ml, yielded the PBMCs. The sample originates from a study of T cells in Graves' hyperthyroidism and ophthalmopathy. For the study at large: Pretreatment peripheral blood was obtained at initial diagnosis. General study findings and limits: Blood also held most thyroid clonotypes expanded beyond 0.001.

From germline, CDR1 is SGHVS and CDR2 FQNEAQ. The CDR3 sequence is 18 residues long. The ends lost 5 bases at V and 0 bases at J; junction bases unmatched: 10. Amplification targeted TCR beta CDR3 regions from RNA transcripts. Researchers ran a first-round RT-PCR on the TCR CDR3 using the HTBI primer set. TCRdb reanalysed the multiplex PCR reads using MiXCR and keeps one entry per CDR3 protein. The sample shows roughly 380,000 distinct CDR3 sequences, roughly 13% of them seen only once. The genes are TRBV7-8 and TRBJ2-2; 9 nucleotides align to TRBD2. The TCR was taken from a man aged 25-45 years with Graves' hyperthyroidism that later progressed to Graves' ophthalmopathy. Sequencing input: blood. The CDR3 bases are TGTGCCAGCAGCCAAAGGACTAGCGAGGGCACGAACACCGGGGAGCTGTTTTTT. It yields the protein CASSQRTSEGTNTGELFF.